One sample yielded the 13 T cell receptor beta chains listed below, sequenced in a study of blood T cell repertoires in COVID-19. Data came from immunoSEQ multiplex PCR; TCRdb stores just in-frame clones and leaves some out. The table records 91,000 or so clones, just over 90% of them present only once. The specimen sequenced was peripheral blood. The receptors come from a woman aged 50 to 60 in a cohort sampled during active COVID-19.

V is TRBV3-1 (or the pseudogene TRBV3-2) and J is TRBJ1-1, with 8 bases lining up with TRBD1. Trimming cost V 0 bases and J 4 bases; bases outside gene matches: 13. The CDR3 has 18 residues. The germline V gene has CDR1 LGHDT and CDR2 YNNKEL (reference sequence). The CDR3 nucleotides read TGTGCCAGCAGCCAAGATCTAGGGGCCAGGGGGCATGGCACTGAAGCTTTCTTT. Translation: CASSQDLGARGHGTEAFF.

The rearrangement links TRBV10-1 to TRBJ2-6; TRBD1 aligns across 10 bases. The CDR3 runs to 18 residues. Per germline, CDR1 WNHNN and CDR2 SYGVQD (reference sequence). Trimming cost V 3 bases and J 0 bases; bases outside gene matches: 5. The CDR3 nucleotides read TGCGCCAGCAGTGACGGGACAGGGGCTTACTCTGGGGCCAACGTCCTGACTTTC. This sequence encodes CASSDGTGAYSGANVLTF.

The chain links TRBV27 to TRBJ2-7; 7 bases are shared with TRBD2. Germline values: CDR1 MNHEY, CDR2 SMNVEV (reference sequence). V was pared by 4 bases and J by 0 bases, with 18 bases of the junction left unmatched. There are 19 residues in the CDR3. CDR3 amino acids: CASSYRPSWEGLGSYEQYF. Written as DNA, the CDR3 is TGTGCCAGCAGTTACCGCCCCAGTTGGGAGGGTTTGGGCTCCTACGAGCAGTACTTC.

The CDR3 is CASSPPGTGNQPQHF. Written as DNA, the CDR3 is TGTGCCAGCAGTCCCCCCGGGACAGGGAATCAGCCCCAGCATTTT. The V gene is TRBV6-6, the J gene TRBJ1-5, with 9 bases that match TRBD1. Germline values: CDR1 MNHNY, CDR2 SVGAGI (reference sequence). The CDR3 contains 15 residues. V trimming: 5 bases; J trimming: 4 bases; junction bases outside the gene matches: 6.

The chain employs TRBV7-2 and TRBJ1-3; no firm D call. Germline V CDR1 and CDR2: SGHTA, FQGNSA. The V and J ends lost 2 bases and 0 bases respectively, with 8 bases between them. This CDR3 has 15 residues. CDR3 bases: TGTGCCAGCAGCTTAACACCCTTCTCTGGAAACACCATATATTTT. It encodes CASSLTPFSGNTIYF.

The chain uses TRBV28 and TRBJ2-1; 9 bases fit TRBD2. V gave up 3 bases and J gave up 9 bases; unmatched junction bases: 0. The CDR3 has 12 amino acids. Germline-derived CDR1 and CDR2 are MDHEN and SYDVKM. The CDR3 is CASSFSGGEQFF. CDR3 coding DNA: TGTGCCAGCAGTTTTAGCGGGGGTGAGCAGTTCTTC.

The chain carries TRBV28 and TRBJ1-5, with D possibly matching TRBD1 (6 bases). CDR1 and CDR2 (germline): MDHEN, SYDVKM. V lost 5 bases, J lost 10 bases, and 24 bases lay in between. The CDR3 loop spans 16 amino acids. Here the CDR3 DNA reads TGTGCCAGCAGTGGGGCAGGGAGGGGGGATTGGGGTCCCCAGCATTTT. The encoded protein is CASSGAGRGDWGPQHF.

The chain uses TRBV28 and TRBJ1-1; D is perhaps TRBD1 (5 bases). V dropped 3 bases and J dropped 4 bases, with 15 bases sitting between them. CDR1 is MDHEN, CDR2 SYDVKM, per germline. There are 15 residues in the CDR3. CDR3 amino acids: CASSFQGGMATEAFF. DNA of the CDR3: TGTGCCAGCAGTTTCCAGGGTGGTATGGCCACTGAAGCTTTCTTT.

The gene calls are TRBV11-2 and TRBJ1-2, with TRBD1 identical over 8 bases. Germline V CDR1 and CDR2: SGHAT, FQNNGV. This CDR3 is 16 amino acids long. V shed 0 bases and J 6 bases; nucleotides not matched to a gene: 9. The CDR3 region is CASSLERTGYTDGYTF. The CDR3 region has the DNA TGTGCCAGCAGCTTAGAGAGGACAGGGTATACGGATGGCTACACCTTC.

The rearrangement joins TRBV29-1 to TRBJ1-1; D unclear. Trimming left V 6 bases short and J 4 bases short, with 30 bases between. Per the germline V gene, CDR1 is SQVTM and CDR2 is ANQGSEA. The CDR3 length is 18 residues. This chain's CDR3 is CSVLGGGFGLDPPTEAFF. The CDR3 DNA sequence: TGCAGCGTCCTTGGCGGAGGCTTTGGTCTAGATCCCCCCACTGAAGCTTTCTTT.

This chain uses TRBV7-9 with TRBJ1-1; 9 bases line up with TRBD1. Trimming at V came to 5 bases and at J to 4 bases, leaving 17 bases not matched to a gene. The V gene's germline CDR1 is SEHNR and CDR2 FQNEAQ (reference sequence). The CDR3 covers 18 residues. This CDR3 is CASSPTLQGATVITEAFF. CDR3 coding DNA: TGTGCCAGCAGCCCCACCTTACAGGGGGCGACGGTTATCACTGAAGCTTTCTTT. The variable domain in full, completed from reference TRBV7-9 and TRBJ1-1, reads DTGVSQNPRHKITKRGQNVTFRCDPISEHNRLYWYRQTLGQGPEFLTYFQNEAQLEKSRLLSDRFSAERPKGSFSTLEIQRTEQGDSAMYLCASSPTLQGATVITEAFFGQGTRLTVV.

The CDR3 nucleotides are TGTGCCAGCAGCAACGGACAGGGCGTCACTGAAGCTTTCTTT. Translation: CASSNGQGVTEAFF. The chain has TRBV6-5 and TRBJ1-1; TRBD1 matches 8 bases. V trimming: 6 bases; J trimming: 4 bases; junction bases outside the gene matches: 7. The germline V gene encodes CDR1 MNHEY and CDR2 SVGAGI. CDR3 size: 14 residues.

CDR3 protein: CASSLGLVPYEQYF. CDR3 in DNA: TGTGCCAGCAGTTTGGGACTAGTCCCCTACGAGCAGTACTTC. The chain employs TRBV6-5 and TRBJ2-7, with TRBD2 identical over 8 bases. Germline CDR1 MNHEY, CDR2 SVGAGI. The CDR3 consists of 14 residues. After removal of 4 bases from V and 2 bases from J, the junction contained 4 bases not matched to a gene.